This T cell receptor (beta chain) was observed in a study of T cell repertoires in cytomegalovirus infection. Study overall: Public TCR beta signatures provided an indication of both CMV infection and a matching HLA type. Broader study findings: Summed frequency of shared TCR beta families picked out CMV carriers who also had the relevant HLA. The response measured ex vivo was dominated by TCR beta clonotypes (HLA-C-restricted and CMV-specific).

V shed 5 bases and J 6 bases; nucleotides not matched to a gene: 17. Germline-derived CDR1 and CDR2 are MDHEN and SYDVKM. The CDR3 spans 17 residues. This clonotype was observed many times. The antigen remains unidentified. TCRdb ran MiXCR on the reads and lists one entry per CDR3 protein. The sample includes some 220,000 distinct CDR3 sequences, under 8.5% of them seen just once. The sequencing input was PBMCs. This TCR derives from a human donor in good health (CMV status not recorded). Some clones in this sample may be carry-over from other donors' samples. The chain uses TRBV28 and TRBJ1-2, with 8 bases that match TRBD1. Written as DNA, the CDR3 is TGTGCCAGCAGTCCCTTAGTCCCAACGGACAGGGCGAATGGCTACACCTTC. Its protein is CASSPLVPTDRANGYTF.